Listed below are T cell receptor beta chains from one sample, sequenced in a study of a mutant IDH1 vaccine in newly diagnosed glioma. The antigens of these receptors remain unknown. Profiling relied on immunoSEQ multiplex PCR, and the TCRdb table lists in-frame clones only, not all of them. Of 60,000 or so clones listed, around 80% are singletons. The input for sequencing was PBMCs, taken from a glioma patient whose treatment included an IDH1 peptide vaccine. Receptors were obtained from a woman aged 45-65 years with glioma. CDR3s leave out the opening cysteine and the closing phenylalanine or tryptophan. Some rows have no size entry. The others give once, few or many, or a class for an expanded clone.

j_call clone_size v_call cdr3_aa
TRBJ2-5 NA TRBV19 ASSILAGGFQETQY
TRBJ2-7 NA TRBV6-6 ASSYIEVLGEQY
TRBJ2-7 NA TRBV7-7 ASSASGGSEQY
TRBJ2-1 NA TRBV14 ASSPGLAGATSYNEQF
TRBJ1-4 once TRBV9 ASSVGIGGANEKLF
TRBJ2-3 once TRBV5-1 ASSLQGARDTQY
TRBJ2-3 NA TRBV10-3 AIRGRSTDTQY
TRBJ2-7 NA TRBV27 ASSLGTNYEQY
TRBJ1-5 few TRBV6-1 ASSVDRTGKPQH
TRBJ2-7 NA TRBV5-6 ASSLFGSSYEQY
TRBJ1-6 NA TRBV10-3 AISEQDYSYNSPLH
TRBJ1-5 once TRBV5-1 ASSLGEVGQPQH
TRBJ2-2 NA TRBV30 AREQEPNTGELF
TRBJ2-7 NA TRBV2 ASSVTRGSEQY
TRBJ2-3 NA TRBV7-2 ASSPRTSGMDTQY
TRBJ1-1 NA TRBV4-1 ASSQDLVGRQSQKAF
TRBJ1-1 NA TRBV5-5 ASSLEVRPTEAF
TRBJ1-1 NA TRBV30 AWSVRRGSEAF
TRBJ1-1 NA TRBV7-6 ASSRDGMNTEAF
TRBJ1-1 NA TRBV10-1 ASSEVGSSAF
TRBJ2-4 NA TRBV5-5 ASSSVGTQNIQY
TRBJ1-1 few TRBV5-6 ASSVLNTEAF
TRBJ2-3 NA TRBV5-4 ASSQTGVHTDTQY
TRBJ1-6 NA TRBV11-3 ASNRGQGVAISPLH
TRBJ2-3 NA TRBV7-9 ASSKLQGTDTQY
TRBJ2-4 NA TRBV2 ASRLETKNIQY
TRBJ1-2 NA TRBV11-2 ASSLDQGPGYGYT
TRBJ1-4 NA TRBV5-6 ASSFGIQNEKLF
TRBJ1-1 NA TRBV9 ASSPESLTMNTEAF